What follows are 10 T cell receptor beta chains derived from one specimen sequenced in a study of radiation and T cells in renal cell carcinoma. Time point reported: baseline pretreatment blood. Noted treatment: 15 Gy SBRT to primary tumor, nephrectomy 4 weeks later. The protocol was immunoSEQ multiplex PCR, while the TCRdb copy is restricted to in-frame clones and leaves out a portion. The data show roughly 100,000 clones, around 88% seen once. The specimen comprised blood, sampled from a patient whose treatment included radiotherapy and nephrectomy. These receptors were obtained from a man in his fifties or sixties with renal cell carcinoma.

In its sample, this clone was seen a few times. The V and J genes are TRBV14 and TRBJ1-1; maybe TRBD1 (6 bases). Germline values: CDR1 SGHDN, CDR2 FVKESK. The CDR3 length is 16 residues. Trimming cost V 2 bases and J 4 bases, with 17 bases left between them. CDR3 DNA: TGTGCCAGCAGCCAACTGCACAGGGATCCCCCCACTGAAGCTTTCTTT. Its protein product is CASSQLHRDPPTEAFF.

This clone was seen once. This chain joins TRBV6-5 and TRBJ1-4, with 7 positions matching TRBD1. The CDR3 is 14 residues long. CDR1 and CDR2 (germline): MNHEY, SVGAGI. With V trimmed by 2 bases and J by 12 bases, 9 bases remained unmatched. CDR3: CASSYGTAELELFF. CDR3 DNA: TGTGCCAGCAGTTACGGGACAGCAGAATTGGAACTGTTTTTT.

This chain uses TRBV10-3 with TRBJ1-1, with a possible D match to TRBD1 (5 bases). There are 15 residues in the CDR3. V was cut by 0 bases and J by 1 base, with 9 bases left in between. In germline, CDR1 is ENHRY, CDR2 SYGVKD. DNA for the CDR3: TGTGCCATCAGTGAGTCCCCAGGGTCGAACACTGAAGCTTTCTTT. It codes for CAISESPGSNTEAFF.

V gene TRBV10-3 combines with J gene TRBJ1-2; no firm D call. Trimming stripped 5 bases from V and 6 bases from J, with 19 bases between. The germline V gene encodes CDR1 ENHRY and CDR2 SYGVKD. The CDR3 contains 15 residues. CDR3 in amino acids: CAISQSTGPRDGYTF. CDR3 coding DNA: TGTGCCATCAGTCAATCCACCGGGCCGAGGGATGGCTACACCTTC.

The genes are TRBV5-2 and TRBJ2-3; TRBD2 is the table's D call, not checked against the DNA. TRBV5-2 is described as a pseudogene. The CDR3 loop spans 16 amino acids. CDR3 sequence (DNA): TGCGCCAGCAGCCAAGTTCCTAGCGTTCGCACAGATACGCAGTATTTT. It translates to CASSQVPSVRTDTQYF.

The genes are TRBV6-4 and TRBJ1-2; D not certain. This CDR3 has 13 amino acids. Germline CDR1 is MRHNA and CDR2 is SNTAGT. With 5 bases removed from V and 6 bases from J, the gap between germline ends came to 13 bases. The CDR3 coding sequence is TGTGCCAGCAGTCCCACCGACGGAAATGGCTACACCTTC. Translated: CASSPTDGNGYTF.

The rearrangement links TRBV7-2 to TRBJ1-6; D uncertain. This CDR3 contains 13 residues. CDR1 and CDR2 from the germline V gene are SGHTA and FQGNSA. Trimming cost V 4 bases and J 8 bases, with 9 bases left between them. CDR3 sequence: CASSSDGHSPLHF. CDR3 bases: TGTGCCAGCAGCTCCGACGGACATTCACCCCTCCACTTT.

The chain combines TRBV5-4 with TRBJ2-7; 15 bases match TRBD2. CDR1 SGHNT and CDR2 YYREEE come from the germline V gene (reference sequence). This CDR3 has 16 amino acids. The V segment lost 3 bases and the J segment 6 bases; nucleotides outside the gene matches: 7. CDR3 nucleotide sequence: TGTGCCAGCAGCTCGTGGACTAGCGGGAGGGAGGTCGAGCAGTACTTC. The encoded protein is CASSSWTSGREVEQYF.

In its sample, this clone was seen once. The rearrangement joins TRBV4-2 to TRBJ1-2, with TRBD1 identical over 10 bases. CDR1 LGHNA and CDR2 YNFKEQ come from the germline V gene. V gave up 4 bases and J gave up 6 bases; unmatched junction bases: 8. The CDR3 extends over 15 amino acids. The CDR3: CASSPTDRGIDGYTF. CDR3 DNA sequence: TGTGCCAGCAGCCCAACGGACAGGGGGATCGATGGCTACACCTTC.

J is TRBJ2-5 and V is TRBV9, with a possible D match to TRBD2 (5 bases). The CDR3 contains 16 residues. V gave up 0 bases and J gave up 4 bases, with 16 bases separating them. The V gene's germline CDR1 is SGDLS and CDR2 YYNGEE. The CDR3 DNA reads as TGTGCCAGCAGCGTAGTAGGTTACGGACGGGGAGAGACCCAGTACTTC. Protein sequence: CASSVVGYGRGETQYF.